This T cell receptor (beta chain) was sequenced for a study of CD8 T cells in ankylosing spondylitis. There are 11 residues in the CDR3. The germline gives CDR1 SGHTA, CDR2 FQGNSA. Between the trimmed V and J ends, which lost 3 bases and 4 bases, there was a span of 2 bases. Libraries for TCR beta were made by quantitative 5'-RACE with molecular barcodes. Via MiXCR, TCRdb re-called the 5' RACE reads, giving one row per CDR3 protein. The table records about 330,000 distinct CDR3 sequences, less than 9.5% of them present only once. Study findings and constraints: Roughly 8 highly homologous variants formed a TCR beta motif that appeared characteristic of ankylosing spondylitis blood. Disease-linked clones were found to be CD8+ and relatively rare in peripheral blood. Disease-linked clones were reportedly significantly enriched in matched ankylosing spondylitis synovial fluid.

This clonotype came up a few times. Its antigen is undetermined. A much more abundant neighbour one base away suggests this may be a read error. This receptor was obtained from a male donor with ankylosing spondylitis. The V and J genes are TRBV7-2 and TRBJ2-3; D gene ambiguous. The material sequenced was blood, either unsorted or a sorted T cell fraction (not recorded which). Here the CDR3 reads CASSFPDTQYF. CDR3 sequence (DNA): TGTGCCAGCAGCTTCCCAGATACGCAGTATTTT.